This TCR beta chain was obtained from a study of T cell repertoires in cytomegalovirus infection. About the research overall: Peptides in the study included HLA-C-restricted and HLA-B-restricted CMV epitopes. Through public TCR beta signatures, both CMV infection and matching HLA type were indicated. Study-level results: It was HLA-C-restricted CMV-specific TCR beta clonotypes that dominated the response ex vivo. Cumulative frequency (of public TCR beta family members) identified carriers of CMV plus the relevant HLA.

TCRdb ran MiXCR on the reads and lists one entry per CDR3 protein. This table has hundreds of thousands of distinct CDR3 sequences, approximately 33% appearing once. This clonotype was counted between two and nine times. Its matching antigen is unknown. This material consisted of cultured PBMCs, taken from culture after CMV antigen stimulation. The sequence was collected from a human donor in good health (CMV status not recorded). Some clones in this sample may be carry-over from other donors' samples.

The CDR3 bases are TGTGCCAGTAGTATAGTCTCATTGGTGTCGAGGAACACTGAAGCTTTCTTT. This gives the protein CASSIVSLVSRNTEAFF. The chain employs TRBV19 and TRBJ1-1; D ambiguous. Germline CDR1 reads LNHDA; CDR2 reads SQIVND (reference sequence). The V gene lost 1 base and the J gene lost 1 base, with 16 bases spanning the gap. The CDR3 spans 17 residues.